Below are 11 T cell receptor beta chains sequenced from a single sample in a study of CD4 T cells in relation to SARS-CoV-2 and coronaviruses. The repertoire was sequenced with immunoSEQ multiplex PCR; TCRdb's copy has only in-frame clones and lacks some. The table includes approximately 70,000 clones, over 85% detected once. Unexposed donor CD4+ T cells date from about 2011-2018, before the COVID-19 pandemic. Sequencing used naive CD4+ T cells from PBMCs. As to subset: naive CD4+ T cells isolated by negative enrichment. These receptors all come from a human donor in good health.

The chain combines TRBV7-9 with TRBJ1-1; TRBD1 is a possible D gene (5 bases). The CDR3 length is 13 residues. V was pared by 1 base and J by 11 bases, with 14 bases between. Germline CDR1 reads SEHNR; CDR2 reads FQNEAQ (reference sequence). CDR3 DNA sequence: TGTGCCAGCAGCTTAGATCAGGGATCGTGGGCTTTCTTT. Protein sequence: CASSLDQGSWAFF.

The genes are TRBV19 and TRBJ1-2, with TRBD1 as a possible D gene (5 bases). V was clipped by 6 bases and J by 4 bases, with 18 bases between them. CDR3 length equals 15 residues. The germline V gene encodes CDR1 LNHDA and CDR2 SQIVND (reference sequence). CDR3 sequence: CASSQKPGPPYGYTF. Here the CDR3 DNA reads TGTGCCAGTAGCCAAAAACCGGGACCTCCCTATGGCTACACCTTC. The variable domain in full, completed from reference TRBV19 and TRBJ1-2, reads DGGITQSPKYLFRKEGQNVTLSCEQNLNHDAMYWYRQDPGQGLRLIYYSQIVNDFQKGDIAEGYSVSREKKESFPLTVTSAQKNPTAFYLCASSQKPGPPYGYTFGSGTRLTVV.

The chain combines TRBV5-1 with TRBJ2-6, with D uncertain. CDR1 is SGHRS, CDR2 YFSETQ, per germline. CDR3 length equals 12 residues. Trimming removed 5 bases from V and 13 bases from J, with 13 bases in between. The DNA for the CDR3 is TGCGCCAGCAGACTCATGGACGGGGTCCTGACTTTC. Its protein product is CASRLMDGVLTF.

This chain connects TRBV18 to TRBJ1-2; 7 bases line up with TRBD1. J lost 5 bases, V lost 0 bases, and 3 bases had no gene match. Germline CDR1 is KGHSH and CDR2 is LQKENI. The CDR3 is 14 residues long. The CDR3 region has the DNA TGTGCCAGCTCACCACCGGGACAGCCATATGGCTACACCTTC. This gives the protein CASSPPGQPYGYTF.

Here the CDR3 DNA reads TGTGCCACCAGCAGTCAAAAAAACACTGAAGCTTTCTTT. As protein: CATSSQKNTEAFF. This chain joins TRBV15 and TRBJ1-1; D not certain. Germline V lookup: CDR1 LNHNV, CDR2 YYDKDF (reference sequence). CDR3 length: 13 amino acids. Trimming left V 3 bases short and J 2 bases short, with 7 bases between.

The gene calls are TRBV12-3 or TRBV12-4 and TRBJ1-2; 9 positions match TRBD1. The length of the CDR3 is 13 residues. V was clipped by 6 bases and J by 7 bases; unmatched bases: 6. CDR3 amino acids: CASSPDRGTGYTF. The CDR3 DNA sequence: TGTGCCAGCAGCCCTGACAGGGGGACTGGCTACACCTTC.

The V call is TRBV5-1, the J call TRBJ2-7; D may be TRBD1 (5 bases). Trimming left V 0 bases short and J 2 bases short, with 9 bases between. Germline loops: CDR1 SGHRS, CDR2 YFSETQ. The CDR3 extends over 14 amino acids. The CDR3 DNA reads as TGCGCCAGCAGCTTGGGGCCAGGGACCTACGAGCAGTACTTC. It is translated as CASSLGPGTYEQYF. Complete variable domain (other parts from reference TRBV5-1 and TRBJ2-7): KAGVTQTPRYLIKTRGQQVTLSCSPISGHRSVSWYQQTPGQGLQFLFEYFSETQRNKGNFPGRFSGRQFSNSRSEMNVSTLELGDSALYLCASSLGPGTYEQYFGPGTRLTVT.

This chain links TRBV18 with TRBJ1-1; D gene unclear. Trimming took off 2 bases at V and 0 bases at J, with 13 bases between the two ends. The CDR3 consists of 16 residues. Germline-derived CDR1 and CDR2 are KGHSH and LQKENI. The CDR3 here is CASSPGGIRMNTEAFF. The CDR3 DNA reads TGTGCCAGCTCACCAGGAGGTATCCGAATGAACACTGAAGCTTTCTTT.

V and J are TRBV10-3 and TRBJ1-2; D is perhaps TRBD1 (6 bases). Trimming shortened V by 6 bases and J by 3 bases, and 11 bases separated the two germline ends. This CDR3 has 13 amino acids. Germline CDR1 and CDR2: ENHRY and SYGVKD. The CDR3 protein is CAIRGSGDYGYTF. The CDR3, as DNA: TGTGCCATCAGGGGATCAGGGGACTATGGCTACACCTTC.

The chain employs TRBV6-4 and TRBJ2-5; possibly TRBD2 for D (5 bases). This CDR3 region has 15 residues. Germline V gene lookup returns CDR1 MRHNA and CDR2 SNTAGT. Trimming pared 0 bases from V and 2 bases from J, leaving 10 bases between. The CDR3 nucleotides are TGTGCCAGCAGTGACTCGGAGGTTATACAAGAGACCCAGTACTTC. This translates into CASSDSEVIQETQYF.

The rearrangement uses TRBV3-1 (or the pseudogene TRBV3-2) and TRBJ1-1; 7 bases fit TRBD1. The CDR3 has 15 amino acids. Unmatched junction bases numbered 6, after V lost 1 base and J lost 4 bases. CDR1 and CDR2 from the germline V gene are LGHDT and YNNKEL (reference sequence). In nucleotides, the CDR3 is TGTGCCAGCAGCCAAGGGTTATACAGGGGCACTGAAGCTTTCTTT. It specifies CASSQGLYRGTEAFF.